This T cell receptor (beta chain) is from a study of shared clonotypes between healthy human individuals. About this clone itself: As yet, its antigen is unknown.

It was CD45RO-negative cells, positively selected for CCR7, that made up naive CD8 cells, with terminally differentiated effector memory CD45RA+ cells excluded. Every donor, a Caucasian adult, lived in Nashville, Tennessee. The CDR3 has 14 residues. Germline-derived CDR1 and CDR2 are LNHDA and SQIVND (reference sequence). Trimming took 7 bases from V and 4 from J; bases not matched to a gene: 9. Only in-frame clones appear in the TCRdb table, and some are missing; sequencing was by immunoSEQ multiplex PCR. Here the sample spans some 2,100,000 clones, 85% to 95% being singletons. Notes on the study in general: Sharing across several donors was seen in about 5% of naive CD4 clonotypes. The four-donor shared clonotypes exceeded non-shared clonotypes in generation probability, with non-shared ones scoring lower.

The receptor's source is a man between 18 and 29 years old in good health. Some clones in this sample may be carry-over from other donors' samples. The rearrangement links TRBV19 to TRBJ1-1, with 7 bases that match TRBD1. Sequencing was done on a sample of naive CD8+ T cells from PBMCs. The CDR3 is CASIDPPGGTEAFF. In DNA form, the CDR3 reads TGTGCCAGTATCGATCCCCCAGGGGGCACTGAAGCTTTCTTT.